A single sample is the source of the 7 T cell receptor beta chains below, sequenced in a study of lymphopenia after photon versus proton radiotherapy. The table came from immunoSEQ multiplex PCR; TCRdb's copy has only in-frame clones and leaves some out. The data show around 20,000 clones, with 80% to 95% seen just once and more than 8% held by the top ten. Sequences were derived from peripheral blood, sampled from a patient treated with proton-based radiotherapy. These receptors were collected from a woman in her seventies with pancreatic cancer. Some clones in this sample may be carry-over from other donors' samples.

CDR3 nucleotide sequence: TGCAGCGTTGAGGGGGCGGCCACTGAAGCTTTCTTT. Translated, it gives CSVEGAATEAFF. V gene TRBV29-1 combines with J gene TRBJ1-1; D may be TRBD1 (6 bases). Germline V gene sequence: CDR1 SQVTM, CDR2 ANQGSEA. Trimming shortened V by 3 bases and J by 4 bases, and 9 bases separated the two germline ends. This CDR3 has 12 residues.

The chain uses TRBV10-3 and TRBJ1-2, with TRBD1 matching over 7 bases. CDR3 size: 13 residues. V shed 6 bases and J 7 bases; nucleotides not matched to a gene: 8. Germline loops: CDR1 ENHRY, CDR2 SYGVKD. CDR3 in amino acids: CAIRPDRVGGYTF. CDR3 coding DNA: TGTGCCATCAGGCCCGACAGGGTTGGTGGCTACACCTTC.

The V gene is TRBV28, the J gene TRBJ2-7, with TRBD2 identical over 8 bases. Germline values: CDR1 MDHEN, CDR2 SYDVKM. The CDR3 loop spans 13 amino acids. With V trimmed by 9 bases and J by 4 bases, 8 bases remained unmatched. The CDR3 is CASRTSQHYEQYF. CDR3 bases: TGTGCCAGTCGGACTAGCCAACATTACGAGCAGTACTTC.

The chain has TRBV6-5 and TRBJ2-7; tentatively, D is TRBD1 (6 bases). The CDR3 sequence is 15 residues long. V gave up 5 bases and J gave up 7 bases, with 21 bases separating them. Germline CDR1 is MNHEY and CDR2 is SVGAGI. CDR3 in amino acids: CASSLTGTLAREQYF. The CDR3 DNA follows: TGTGCCAGCAGTCTAACAGGGACGCTCGCGAGGGAGCAGTACTTC.

The table lists this clone with a count of one. CDR3 nucleotides: TGCGCCAGCAGCCCAGATGGGGGACAGACCAATCAGCCCCAGCATTTT. Translating it yields CASSPDGGQTNQPQHF. This chain uses TRBV5-1 with TRBJ1-5, with TRBD1 identical over 7 bases. Germline trimming cut 4 bases from V and 3 bases from J; bases unmatched to any gene: 10. The CDR3 spans 16 residues. Germline assignment: CDR1 SGHRS and CDR2 YFSETQ. Using reference TRBV5-1 and TRBJ1-5 for the parts outside the CDR3, the full variable domain is KAGVTQTPRYLIKTRGQQVTLSCSPISGHRSVSWYQQTPGQGLQFLFEYFSETQRNKGNFPGRFSGRQFSNSRSEMNVSTLELGDSALYLCASSPDGGQTNQPQHFGDGTRLSIL.

The rearrangement links TRBV19 to TRBJ1-2, with 11 bases lining up with TRBD1. Trimming took 5 bases from V and 4 from J; bases not matched to a gene: 6. The germline CDR1 and CDR2 sequences are LNHDA and SQIVND (reference sequence). CDR3 size: 15 residues. CDR3: CASSPRDRGAYGYTF. In nucleotides, the CDR3 is TGTGCCAGTAGTCCGAGGGACAGGGGGGCCTATGGCTACACCTTC.

This chain links TRBV5-6 with TRBJ1-6; perhaps TRBD1 as D (5 bases). The CDR3 runs to 14 residues. Germline CDR1 is SGHDT and CDR2 is YYEEEE. V dropped 3 bases and J dropped 12 bases, with 16 bases sitting between them. CDR3 protein: CASSSGQGAKPLHF. The CDR3, as DNA: TGTGCCAGCAGCTCCGGCCAAGGGGCCAAACCCCTCCACTTT. The full variable domain, with the rest looked up from reference TRBV5-6 and TRBJ1-6, is DAGVTQSPTHLIKTRGQQVTLRCSPKSGHDTVSWYQQALGQGPQFIFQYYEEEERQRGNFPDRFSGHQFPNYSSELNVNALLLGDSALYLCASSSGQGAKPLHFGNGTRLTVT.